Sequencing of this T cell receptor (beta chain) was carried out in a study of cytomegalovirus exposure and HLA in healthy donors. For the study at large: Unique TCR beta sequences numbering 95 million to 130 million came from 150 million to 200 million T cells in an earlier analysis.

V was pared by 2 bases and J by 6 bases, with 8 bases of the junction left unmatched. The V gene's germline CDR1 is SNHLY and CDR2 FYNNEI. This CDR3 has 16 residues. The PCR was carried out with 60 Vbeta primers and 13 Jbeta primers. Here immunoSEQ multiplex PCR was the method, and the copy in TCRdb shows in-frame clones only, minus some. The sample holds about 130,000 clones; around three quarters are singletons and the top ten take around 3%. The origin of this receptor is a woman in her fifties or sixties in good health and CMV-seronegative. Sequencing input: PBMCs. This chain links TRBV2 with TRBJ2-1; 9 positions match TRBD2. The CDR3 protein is CASSERASGTLNEQFF. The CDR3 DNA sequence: TGTGCCAGCAGTGAAAGGGCTAGCGGGACCCTCAATGAGCAGTTCTTC.